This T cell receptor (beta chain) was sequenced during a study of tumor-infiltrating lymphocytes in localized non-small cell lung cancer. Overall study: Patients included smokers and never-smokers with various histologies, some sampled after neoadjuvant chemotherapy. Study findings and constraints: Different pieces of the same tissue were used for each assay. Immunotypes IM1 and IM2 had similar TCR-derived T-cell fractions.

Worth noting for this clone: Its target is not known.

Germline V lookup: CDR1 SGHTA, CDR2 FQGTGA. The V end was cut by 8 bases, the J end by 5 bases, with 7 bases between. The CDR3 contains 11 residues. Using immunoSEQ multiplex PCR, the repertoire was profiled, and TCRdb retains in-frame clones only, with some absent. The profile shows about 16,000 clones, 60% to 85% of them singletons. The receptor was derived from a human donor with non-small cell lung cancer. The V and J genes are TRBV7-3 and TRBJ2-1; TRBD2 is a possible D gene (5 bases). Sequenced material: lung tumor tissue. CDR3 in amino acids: CASGENNEQFF. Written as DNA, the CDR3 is TGTGCCAGCGGGGAGAACAATGAGCAGTTCTTC.